This T cell receptor (beta chain) was obtained from a study of OX40 agonist ivuxolimab in advanced cancers. Overall study context: Prior anti-PD-1, anti-PD-L1 or anti-CTLA-4 therapy did not bar entry, and approximately 40% had some. Study-level points and caveats: CD4+ T cells averaged fewer expanded clones than CD8+ T cells.

This CDR3 has 13 amino acids. Trimming cost V 0 bases and J 5 bases, with 8 bases left between them. Germline CDR1 SGHTS, CDR2 YDEGEE. TCRdb's table, derived via immunoSEQ multiplex PCR, lists solely in-frame clones and lacks some. The sample contains about 68,000 clones, 90% to 95% of which appear only once. About this clone itself: Its antigen is currently unknown.

Sequences were derived from CD4+ or CD8+ T cells sorted from blood, sampled in a trial of the OX40 agonist ivuxolimab. This TCR was sampled from an adult with an advanced solid tumor such as melanoma, head and neck, liver or kidney cancer. The gene calls are TRBV5-8 and TRBJ1-1; unclear D gene. In DNA, the CDR3 is TGTGCCAGCAGCTTGGAAGTGGGAACTGAAGCTTTCTTT. It specifies CASSLEVGTEAFF.